The clone carrying this T cell receptor beta chain has only one observation. This entry belongs to a study of control samples from healthy donors and cancer patients. V was cut by 11 bases and J by 7 bases, with 15 bases left in between. This CDR3 has 13 residues. Germline CDR1 and CDR2: WNHNN and SYGVQD (reference sequence). Sequenced by immunoSEQ multiplex PCR; TCRdb stores in-frame clones only, minus some. The profile shows approximately 80,000 clones, 75% to 95% of them singletons. The rearrangement uses TRBV10-1 and TRBJ1-6; D is undetermined. The source is a man aged 30 to 39 in good health. Sequencing used blood. Written as DNA, the CDR3 is TGCGCCTCCTCCGTCGAGCTGAATTCACCCCTCCACTTT. It codes for CASSVELNSPLHF.